Listed here are 29 T cell receptor beta chains from one sample, sequenced in a study of technical replicates of blood from a handful of donors. TCRdb's table, derived via immunoSEQ multiplex PCR, lists solely in-frame clones and lacks some. Of some 80,000 clones listed, roughly four fifths are singletons. The sample consisted of PBMCs. Receptors were obtained from a human donor in good health. Some clones in this sample may be carry-over from other donors' samples.

The chain joins TRBV5-3 to TRBJ2-1; no clear D gene. Being an ORF, TRBV5-3 has a function that is uncertain. The length of the CDR3 is 16 residues. The germline V and J ends were trimmed by 1 base and 0 bases, with 11 bases remaining between them. The CDR3 nucleotides read TGTGCCAGAAGCTTGATTAGGCGGAGCTCCTACAATGAGCAGTTCTTC. Translating gives CARSLIRRSSYNEQFF.

The gene calls are TRBV5-1 and TRBJ2-3; TRBD1 matches at 8 bases. J gave up 2 bases and V 3 bases, and 11 bases lay outside the gene matches. The CDR3 spans 17 residues. The germline CDR1 and CDR2 sequences are SGHRS and YFSETQ. CDR3 region: CASSSPDRGDFTDTQYF. DNA for the CDR3: TGCGCCAGCAGCTCCCCAGACAGGGGCGACTTCACAGATACGCAGTATTTT.

The chain employs TRBV4-3 and TRBJ2-7, with D maybe TRBD2 (5 bases). Germline assignment: CDR1 LGHNA and CDR2 YSLEER. Trimming left V 2 bases short and J 7 bases short, with 12 bases between. This CDR3 has 13 amino acids. The CDR3 protein is CASSQTRTGEQYF. In DNA form, the CDR3 reads TGCGCCAGCAGCCAAACTAGGACCGGGGAGCAGTACTTC.

V and J are TRBV5-8 and TRBJ2-3; 10 bases agree with TRBD2. The germline V gene encodes CDR1 SGHTS and CDR2 YDEGEE. V shed 5 bases, J shed 6 bases, and the junction held 9 bases outside the gene matches. CDR3 size: 15 residues. For the CDR3, the DNA is TGTGCCAGCAGTTTTAGCGGGAGGAGGTGGGATACGCAGTATTTT. It encodes CASSFSGRRWDTQYF. Combining the CDR3 with reference TRBV5-8 and TRBJ2-3 gives the whole variable domain EAGVTQSPTHLIKTRGQQATLRCSPISGHTSVYWYQQALGLGLQFLLWYDEGEERNRGNFPPRFSGRQFPNYSSELNVNALELEDSALYLCASSFSGRRWDTQYFGPGTRLTVL.

The rearrangement joins TRBV15 to TRBJ1-3, with D possibly being TRBD1 (5 bases). V dropped 10 bases and J dropped 0 bases, with 13 bases sitting between them. The CDR3 covers 14 residues. Germline V lookup: CDR1 LNHNV, CDR2 YYDKDF (reference sequence). The CDR3 region has the DNA TGTGCCAGTCAGGGAATCGGCTCTGGAAACACCATATATTTT. It encodes CASQGIGSGNTIYF.

The V gene is TRBV4-2, the J gene TRBJ2-1; 10 bases are shared with TRBD2. J lost 4 bases, V lost 4 bases, and 4 bases had no gene match. The V gene's germline CDR1 is LGHNA and CDR2 YNFKEQ. CDR3 length: 15 amino acids. CDR3 loop: CASSPLAGEYNEQFF. CDR3 nucleotides: TGTGCCAGCAGCCCCCTAGCGGGGGAATACAATGAGCAGTTCTTC.

V usage is TRBV29-1 and J usage is TRBJ2-2; 7 positions match TRBD2. Germline CDR1 and CDR2: SQVTM and ANQGSEA. The V gene end was trimmed by 7 bases and the J gene end by 1 base; junction bases not matched to a gene: 6. The CDR3 length is 14 residues. The CDR3 sequence is CSAGRGRNTGELFF. CDR3 DNA sequence: TGCAGCGCTGGGAGGGGACGGAACACCGGGGAGCTGTTTTTT.

The chain couples TRBV7-9 to TRBJ2-1, with 9 bases that match TRBD2. Germline CDR1 and CDR2: SEHNR and FQNEAQ (reference sequence). The CDR3 has 15 amino acids. With V trimmed by 4 bases and J by 10 bases, 11 bases remained unmatched. CDR3 amino acids: CASSSGLAPQGEQFF. CDR3 bases: TGTGCCAGCAGCTCCGGACTAGCGCCCCAGGGGGAGCAGTTCTTC.

For the CDR3, the DNA is TGTGCCAGCAATAATCCGAGGACCGGGGAGCTGTTTTTT. Its translation is CASNNPRTGELFF. The gene calls are TRBV2 and TRBJ2-2; D is uncertain. V was clipped by 7 bases and J by 5 bases, with 11 bases between them. The germline V gene encodes CDR1 SNHLY and CDR2 FYNNEI. CDR3 length: 13 amino acids.

V gene TRBV9 combines with J gene TRBJ2-5; perhaps TRBD2 as D (5 bases). Between the trimmed V and J ends, which lost 3 bases and 2 bases, there was a span of 14 bases. Per the germline V gene, CDR1 is SGDLS and CDR2 is YYNGEE. This CDR3 has 15 residues. The CDR3 DNA reads as TGTGCCAGCAGCGGCCCCGGGATCTCTCAAGAGACCCAGTACTTC. As protein: CASSGPGISQETQYF.

The V gene is TRBV30, the J gene TRBJ1-2; D gene ambiguous. Trimming took off 6 bases at V and 8 bases at J, with 13 bases between the two ends. Germline values: CDR1 GTSNPN, CDR2 SVGIG (reference sequence). This CDR3 spans 11 amino acids. This CDR3 is CACREEFGYTF. The CDR3 nucleotides read TGTGCCTGTCGGGAGGAGTTCGGCTACACCTTC.

V is TRBV19 and J is TRBJ2-2; TRBD1 matches at 10 bases. CDR1 and CDR2 from the germline V gene are LNHDA and SQIVND (reference sequence). Trimming at V came to 6 bases and at J to 4 bases, leaving 2 bases not matched to a gene. This CDR3 contains 14 residues. CDR3 in amino acids: CASRRQGATGELFF. The CDR3 DNA is TGTGCCAGTAGACGACAGGGGGCCACCGGGGAGCTGTTTTTT.

This clone was counted once. This chain joins TRBV2 and TRBJ2-7, with 12 positions matching TRBD1. The trim removed 7 bases at V and 5 bases at J, leaving 6 bases unmatched. The CDR3 consists of 14 residues. Germline CDR1 reads SNHLY; CDR2 reads FYNNEI. The DNA of the CDR3 is TGTGCCAGCACGGGGGGGACAGGGGGCCACGAGCAGTACTTC. It specifies CASTGGTGGHEQYF.

The V call is TRBV18, the J call TRBJ1-1; 7 bases align to TRBD1. Germline-derived CDR1 and CDR2 are KGHSH and LQKENI. The CDR3 is 14 amino acids. After removal of 6 bases from V and 0 bases from J, the junction contained 4 bases not matched to a gene. The CDR3 DNA reads as TGTGCCAGCTCCCCGGACAGGTTGAACACTGAAGCTTTCTTT. Amino acid sequence: CASSPDRLNTEAFF. The variable domain in full, with the rest retrieved from reference TRBV18 and TRBJ1-1, is NAGVMQNPRHLVRRRGQEARLRCSPMKGHSHVYWYRQLPEEGLKFMVYLQKENIIDESGMPKERFSAEFPKEGPSILRIQQVVRGDSAAYFCASSPDRLNTEAFFGQGTRLTVV.

The chain links TRBV6-6 to TRBJ2-3; 16 bases agree with TRBD2. J was trimmed by 6 bases and V by 5 bases; bases with no gene match: 2. CDR1 is MNHNY, CDR2 SVGAGI, per germline (reference sequence). The CDR3 sequence is 15 residues long. The CDR3 sequence is CASSGTSGRVDTQYF. The CDR3 DNA follows: TGTGCCAGCAGTGGGACTAGCGGGAGGGTGGATACGCAGTATTTT.

For the CDR3, the DNA is TGCGCCAGCAGCCAAGACGGGTCTGGGTCGGAGACCCAGTACTTC. It yields the protein CASSQDGSGSETQYF. V and J are TRBV4-3 and TRBJ2-5; the D is unclear. CDR1 is LGHNA, CDR2 YSLEER, per germline. The CDR3 is made up of 15 amino acids. V was clipped by 0 bases and J by 5 bases, with 13 bases between them.

The CDR3 region has the DNA TGTGCCAGCAGCTTAGGCGGGGGGGCCTCAGATACGCAGTATTTT. As protein: CASSLGGGASDTQYF. The chain links TRBV7-7 to TRBJ2-3, with TRBD2 matching over 9 bases. The V segment lost 1 base and the J segment 4 bases; nucleotides outside the gene matches: 3. CDR3 length: 15 residues. Per germline, CDR1 SSHAT and CDR2 FNYEAQ (reference sequence).

The V and J genes are TRBV18 and TRBJ2-7, with D hard to call. V was shortened by 6 bases and J by 4 bases, with 10 bases between the two germline ends. The CDR3 is 12 amino acids. The germline V gene encodes CDR1 KGHSH and CDR2 LQKENI. CDR3 protein: CASSPTEYEQYF. The DNA of the CDR3 is TGTGCCAGCTCTCCCACTGAGTACGAGCAGTACTTC. Using reference TRBV18 and TRBJ2-7 for the parts outside the CDR3, the full variable domain is NAGVMQNPRHLVRRRGQEARLRCSPMKGHSHVYWYRQLPEEGLKFMVYLQKENIIDESGMPKERFSAEFPKEGPSILRIQQVVRGDSAAYFCASSPTEYEQYFGPGTRLTVT.

The genes are TRBV18 and TRBJ1-5; 7 nucleotides line up with TRBD1. CDR1 is KGHSH and CDR2 is LQKENI in the germline V gene. The CDR3 runs to 17 residues. The trim removed 6 bases at V and 2 bases at J, leaving 13 bases unmatched. CDR3 loop: CASSVDRAKEGNQPQHF. The CDR3 coding sequence is TGTGCCAGCTCCGTCGACAGGGCGAAGGAGGGCAATCAGCCCCAGCATTTT. Looking up the rest from reference TRBV18 and TRBJ1-5 gives the full variable domain: NAGVMQNPRHLVRRRGQEARLRCSPMKGHSHVYWYRQLPEEGLKFMVYLQKENIIDESGMPKERFSAEFPKEGPSILRIQQVVRGDSAAYFCASSVDRAKEGNQPQHFGDGTRLSIL.

The chain combines TRBV6-5 with TRBJ1-6; no firm D call. Germline V gene lookup returns CDR1 MNHEY and CDR2 SVGAGI. The CDR3 runs 15 residues. The V end lost 2 bases, the J end lost 9 bases, and 14 bases lay between the germline ends. The CDR3 loop reads CASSYGGGKGSPLHF. The CDR3 DNA reads as TGTGCCAGCAGTTACGGTGGAGGCAAAGGTTCACCCCTCCACTTT.

This clone has a single count. The genes are TRBV9 and TRBJ2-3; unclear D gene. The CDR3 length is 13 residues. V lost 0 bases, J lost 6 bases, and 8 bases lay in between. The germline V gene encodes CDR1 SGDLS and CDR2 YYNGEE. The CDR3 here is CASSVGVSDTQYF. The CDR3 DNA sequence: TGTGCCAGCAGCGTAGGAGTTTCGGATACGCAGTATTTT.

The chain carries TRBV30 and TRBJ1-2, with 8 bases identical to TRBD1. There are 14 residues in the CDR3. CDR1 GTSNPN and CDR2 SVGIG come from the germline V gene (reference sequence). Losses at the gene ends were 4 bases for V and 1 base for J; bases not matched to a gene: 5. The CDR3 region has the DNA TGTGCCTGGACCCTCGACAGGGGTAACTATGGCTACACCTTC. This gives the protein CAWTLDRGNYGYTF.

The chain couples TRBV6-5 to TRBJ1-6; TRBD1 aligns across 8 bases. J was trimmed by 9 bases and V by 6 bases; bases with no gene match: 7. This CDR3 is built from 14 residues. Germline CDR1 and CDR2: MNHEY and SVGAGI. This chain's CDR3 is CASRSGTGSSPLHF. The DNA for the CDR3 is TGTGCCAGCAGGTCCGGGACAGGCAGTTCACCCCTCCACTTT.

The CDR3 nucleotides read TGTGCCAGCAGCCCATTAGCTGCTTCCTACAATGAGCAGTTCTTC. Translating it yields CASSPLAASYNEQFF. V is TRBV7-3 and J is TRBJ2-1, with D hard to call. The germline V and J ends were trimmed by 5 bases and 1 base, with 12 bases remaining between them. CDR3 length equals 15 residues. CDR1 and CDR2 from the germline V gene are SGHTA and FQGTGA.

The genes are TRBV7-9 and TRBJ2-7, with 9 bases aligning to TRBD2. After removal of 5 bases from V and 1 base from J, the junction contained 9 bases not matched to a gene. Germline-derived CDR1 and CDR2 are SEHNR and FQNEAQ (reference sequence). CDR3 length: 16 amino acids. The chain's CDR3 is CASSVQSGGRSYEQYF. In nucleotides, the CDR3 is TGTGCCAGCAGCGTACAAAGCGGGGGGCGATCCTACGAGCAGTACTTC.

The V gene is TRBV9, the J gene TRBJ1-3; D is unresolved. Germline CDR1 SGDLS, CDR2 YYNGEE. V was trimmed by 0 bases and J by 2 bases, leaving 12 bases between them. The CDR3 spans 16 residues. The CDR3 DNA sequence: TGTGCCAGCAGCGTAGCTGCGGTTGATACTGGAAACACCATATATTTT. Amino acid sequence: CASSVAAVDTGNTIYF.

The chain carries TRBV5-4 and TRBJ2-1; 7 positions agree with TRBD2. Trimming at V came to 0 bases and at J to 1 base, leaving 1 base not matched to a gene. Looked up from germline, CDR1 is SGHNT and CDR2 is YYREEE (reference sequence). The CDR3 is made up of 15 amino acids. CDR3 sequence: CASSLGGGSYNEQFF. The CDR3 nucleotides are TGTGCCAGCAGCTTGGGCGGGGGATCCTACAATGAGCAGTTCTTC.

This clone was counted between two and nine times. The V and J genes are TRBV2 and TRBJ1-2, with D maybe TRBD1 (5 bases). Trimming took off 1 base at V and 6 bases at J, with 9 bases between the two ends. This CDR3 has 13 residues. Germline V gene sequence: CDR1 SNHLY, CDR2 FYNNEI. CDR3 in DNA: TGTGCCAGCAGTGAAGTAGGGGCAGATGGCTACACCTTC. It encodes CASSEVGADGYTF.

The rearrangement joins TRBV6-5 to TRBJ1-3; 8 bases agree with TRBD1. Germline V lookup: CDR1 MNHEY, CDR2 SVGAGI. The CDR3 contains 15 residues. Trimming at V came to 6 bases and at J to 0 bases, leaving 4 bases not matched to a gene. The CDR3 bases are TGTGCCAGCAGAGTTACAGGGGGCTCTGGAAACACCATATATTTT. This encodes CASRVTGGSGNTIYF.